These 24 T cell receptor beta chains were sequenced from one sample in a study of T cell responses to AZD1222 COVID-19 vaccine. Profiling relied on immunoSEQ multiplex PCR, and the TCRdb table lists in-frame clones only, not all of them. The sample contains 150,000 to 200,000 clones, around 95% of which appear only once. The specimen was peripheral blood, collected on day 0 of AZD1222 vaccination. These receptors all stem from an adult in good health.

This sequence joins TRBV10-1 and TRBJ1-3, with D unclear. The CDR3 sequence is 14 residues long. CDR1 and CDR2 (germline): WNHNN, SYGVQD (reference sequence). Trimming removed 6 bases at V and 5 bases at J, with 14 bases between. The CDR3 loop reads CASSPGIMRNTIYF. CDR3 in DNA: TGCGCCAGCAGCCCTGGAATAATGAGAAACACCATATATTTT.

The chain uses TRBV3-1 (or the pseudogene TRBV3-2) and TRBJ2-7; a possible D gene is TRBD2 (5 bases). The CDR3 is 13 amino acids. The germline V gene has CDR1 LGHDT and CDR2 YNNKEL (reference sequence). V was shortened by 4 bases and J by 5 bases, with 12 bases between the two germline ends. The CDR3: CASSPFWGDEQYF. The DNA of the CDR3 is TGTGCCAGCAGCCCTTTTTGGGGAGACGAGCAGTACTTC.

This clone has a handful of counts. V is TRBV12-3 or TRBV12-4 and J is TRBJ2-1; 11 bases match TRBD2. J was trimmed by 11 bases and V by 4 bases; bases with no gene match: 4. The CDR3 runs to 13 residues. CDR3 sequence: CASSSQTSGKQFF. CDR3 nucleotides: TGTGCCAGCAGTTCCCAGACTAGCGGGAAGCAGTTCTTC.

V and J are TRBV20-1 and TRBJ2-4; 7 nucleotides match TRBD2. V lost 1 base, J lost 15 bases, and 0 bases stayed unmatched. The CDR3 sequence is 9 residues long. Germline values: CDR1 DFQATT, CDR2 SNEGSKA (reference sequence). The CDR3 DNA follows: TGCAGTGCTAGAGGGGAGGGGTACTTC. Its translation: CSARGEGYF.

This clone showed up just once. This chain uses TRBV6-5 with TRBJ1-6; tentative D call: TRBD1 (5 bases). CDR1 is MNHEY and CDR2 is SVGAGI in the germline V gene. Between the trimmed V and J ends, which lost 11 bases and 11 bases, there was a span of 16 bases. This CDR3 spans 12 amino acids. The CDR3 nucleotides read TGTGCCTCCAGGGCATGGGAGACACCCCTCCACTTT. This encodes CASRAWETPLHF.

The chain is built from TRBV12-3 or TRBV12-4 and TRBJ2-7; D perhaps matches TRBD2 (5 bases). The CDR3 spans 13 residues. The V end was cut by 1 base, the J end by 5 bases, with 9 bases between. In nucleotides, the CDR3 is TGTGCCAGCAGTTTAGAGCGGCCGCACGAGCAGTACTTC. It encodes CASSLERPHEQYF.

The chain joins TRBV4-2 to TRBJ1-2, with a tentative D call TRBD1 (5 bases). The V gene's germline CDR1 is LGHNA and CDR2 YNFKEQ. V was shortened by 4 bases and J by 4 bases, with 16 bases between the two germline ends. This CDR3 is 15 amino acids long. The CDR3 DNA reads TGTGCCAGCAGCCCCGATTGGGGGTCGGGCTATGGCTACACCTTC. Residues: CASSPDWGSGYGYTF.

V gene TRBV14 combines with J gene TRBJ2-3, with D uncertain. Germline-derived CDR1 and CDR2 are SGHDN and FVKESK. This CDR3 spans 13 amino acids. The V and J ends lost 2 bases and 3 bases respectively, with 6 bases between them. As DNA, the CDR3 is TGTGCCAGCAGCCAAAATCCGACAGATACGCAGTATTTT. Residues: CASSQNPTDTQYF. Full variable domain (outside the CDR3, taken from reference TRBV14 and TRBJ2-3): EAGVTQFPSHSVIEKGQTVTLRCDPISGHDNLYWYRRVMGKEIKFLLHFVKESKQDESGMPNNRFLAERTGGTYSTLKVQPAELEDSGVYFCASSQNPTDTQYFGPGTRLTVL.

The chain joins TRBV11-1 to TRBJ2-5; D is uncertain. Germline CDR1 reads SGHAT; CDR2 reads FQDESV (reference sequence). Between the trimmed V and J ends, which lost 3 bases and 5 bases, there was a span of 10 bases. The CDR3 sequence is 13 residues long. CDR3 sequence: CASSFEQWETQYF. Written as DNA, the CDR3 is TGTGCCAGCAGCTTCGAACAGTGGGAGACCCAGTACTTC.

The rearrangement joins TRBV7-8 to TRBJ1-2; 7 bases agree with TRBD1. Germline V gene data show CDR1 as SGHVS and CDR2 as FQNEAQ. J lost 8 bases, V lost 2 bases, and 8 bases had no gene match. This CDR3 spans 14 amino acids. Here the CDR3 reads CASSLRGRGEGYTF. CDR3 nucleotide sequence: TGTGCCAGCAGCTTACGAGGCAGGGGGGAGGGCTACACCTTC.

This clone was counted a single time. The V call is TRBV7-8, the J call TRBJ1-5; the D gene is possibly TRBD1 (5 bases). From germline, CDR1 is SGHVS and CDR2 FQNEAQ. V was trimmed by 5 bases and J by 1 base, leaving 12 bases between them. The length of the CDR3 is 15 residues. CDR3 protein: CASSRSRDSNQPQHF. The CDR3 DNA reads TGTGCCAGCAGCCGGAGCCGGGACAGCAATCAGCCCCAGCATTTT.

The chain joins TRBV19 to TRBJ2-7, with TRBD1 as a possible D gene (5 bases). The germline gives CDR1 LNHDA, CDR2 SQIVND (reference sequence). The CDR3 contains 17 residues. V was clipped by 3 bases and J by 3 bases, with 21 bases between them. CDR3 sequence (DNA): TGTGCCAGTAGTATCCCACCCTCCCAGGGATCTAACTACGAGCAGTACTTC. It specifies CASSIPPSQGSNYEQYF.

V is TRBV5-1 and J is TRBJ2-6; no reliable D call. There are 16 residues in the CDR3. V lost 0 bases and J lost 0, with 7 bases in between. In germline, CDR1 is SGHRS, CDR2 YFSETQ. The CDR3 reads CASSLEPNSGANVLTF. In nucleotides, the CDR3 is TGCGCCAGCAGCTTGGAACCGAACTCTGGGGCCAACGTCCTGACTTTC.

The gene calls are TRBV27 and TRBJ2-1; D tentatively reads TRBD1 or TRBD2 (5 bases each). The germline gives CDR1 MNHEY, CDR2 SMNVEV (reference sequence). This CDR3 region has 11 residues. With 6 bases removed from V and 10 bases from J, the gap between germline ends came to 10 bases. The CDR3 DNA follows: TGTGCCAGCAGGATCTGGGACGAGCAGTTCTTC. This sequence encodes CASRIWDEQFF.

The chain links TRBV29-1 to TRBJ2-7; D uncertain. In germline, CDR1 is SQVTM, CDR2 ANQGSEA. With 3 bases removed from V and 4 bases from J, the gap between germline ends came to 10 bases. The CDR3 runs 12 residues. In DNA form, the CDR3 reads TGCAGCGTTGAGGCAGCAAATTACGAGCAGTACTTC. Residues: CSVEAANYEQYF.

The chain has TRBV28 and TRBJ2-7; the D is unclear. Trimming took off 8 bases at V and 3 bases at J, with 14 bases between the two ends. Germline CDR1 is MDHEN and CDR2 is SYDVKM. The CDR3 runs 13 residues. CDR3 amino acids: CASGERLNYEQYF. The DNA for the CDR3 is TGTGCCAGCGGAGAACGGCTGAACTACGAGCAGTACTTC.

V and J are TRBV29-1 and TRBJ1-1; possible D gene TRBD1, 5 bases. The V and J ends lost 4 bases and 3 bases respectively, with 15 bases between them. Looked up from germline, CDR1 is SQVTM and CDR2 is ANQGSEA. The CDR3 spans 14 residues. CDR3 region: CSVGLGGWDTEAFF. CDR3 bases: TGCAGCGTTGGTCTTGGGGGGTGGGACACTGAAGCTTTCTTT.

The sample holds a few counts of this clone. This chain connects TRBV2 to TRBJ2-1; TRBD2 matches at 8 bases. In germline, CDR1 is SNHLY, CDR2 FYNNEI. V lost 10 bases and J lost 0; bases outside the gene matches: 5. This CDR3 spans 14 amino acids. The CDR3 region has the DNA TGTGCCATCATTAGCGGGAACTCCTACAATGAGCAGTTCTTC. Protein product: CAIISGNSYNEQFF.

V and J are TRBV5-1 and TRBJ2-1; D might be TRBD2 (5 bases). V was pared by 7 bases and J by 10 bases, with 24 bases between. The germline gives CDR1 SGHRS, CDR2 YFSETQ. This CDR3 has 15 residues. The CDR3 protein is CASLSNTLEGTEQFF. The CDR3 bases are TGCGCCAGCTTATCCAACACCTTAGAGGGCACCGAGCAGTTCTTC.

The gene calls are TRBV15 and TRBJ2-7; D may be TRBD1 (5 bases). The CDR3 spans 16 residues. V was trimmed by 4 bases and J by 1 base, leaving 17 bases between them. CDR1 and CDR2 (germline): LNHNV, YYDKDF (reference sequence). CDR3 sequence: CATSTTPGQASYEQYF. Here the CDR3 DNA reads TGTGCCACCAGCACCACTCCTGGACAAGCATCCTACGAGCAGTACTTC. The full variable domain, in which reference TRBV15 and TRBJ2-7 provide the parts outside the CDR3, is DAMVIQNPRYQVTQFGKPVTLSCSQTLNHNVMYWYQQKSSQAPKLLFHYYDKDFNNEADTPDNFQSRRPNTSFCFLDIRSPGLGDTAMYLCATSTTPGQASYEQYFGPGTRLTVT.

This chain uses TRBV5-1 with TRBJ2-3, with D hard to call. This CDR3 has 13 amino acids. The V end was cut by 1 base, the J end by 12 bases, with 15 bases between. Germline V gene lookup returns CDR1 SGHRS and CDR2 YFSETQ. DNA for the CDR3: TGCGCCAGCAGCTTGAGCGCTGATGGCTTACAGTATTTT. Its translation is CASSLSADGLQYF.

The CDR3 DNA follows: TGCGCCAGCAGCTTTCTAGCGGGAGAGGTTTCCCACGAGCAGTACTTC. This gives the protein CASSFLAGEVSHEQYF. V is TRBV5-1 and J is TRBJ2-7, with 10 bases fitting TRBD2. The V and J ends lost 2 bases and 5 bases, in that order; junction bases with no gene match: 10. CDR1 SGHRS and CDR2 YFSETQ come from the germline V gene. CDR3 length: 16 residues.

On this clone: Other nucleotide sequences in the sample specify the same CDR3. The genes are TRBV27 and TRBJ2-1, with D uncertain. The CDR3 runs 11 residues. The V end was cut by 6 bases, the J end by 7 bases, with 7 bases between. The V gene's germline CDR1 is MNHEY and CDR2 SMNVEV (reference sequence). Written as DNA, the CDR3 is TGTGCCAGCAGCTCCGGAAATGAGCAGTTCTTC. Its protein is CASSSGNEQFF.

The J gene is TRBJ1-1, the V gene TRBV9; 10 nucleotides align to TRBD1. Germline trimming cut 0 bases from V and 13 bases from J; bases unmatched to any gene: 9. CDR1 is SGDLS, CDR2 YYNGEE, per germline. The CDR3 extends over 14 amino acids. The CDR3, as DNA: TGTGCCAGCAGCGTAGGGAGAGAGGGGACAGGGGTTTTCTTT. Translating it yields CASSVGREGTGVFF.